These 11 T cell receptor beta chains came from one sample sequenced in a study of shared clonotypes between healthy human individuals. Repertoires were generated with immunoSEQ multiplex PCR, while TCRdb's copy carries only in-frame clones and drops some. The repertoire includes some 500,000 clones, less than 80% of them detected once, and about 12% sits in the top ten. Sequencing input: PBMCs. The receptors derive from a middle-aged woman in good health. Some clones in this sample may be carry-over from other donors' samples.

The chain uses TRBV30 and TRBJ2-3; 12 bases line up with TRBD2. The CDR3 totals 17 residues. Germline assignment: CDR1 GTSNPN and CDR2 SVGIG (reference sequence). V shed 5 bases and J 5 bases; nucleotides not matched to a gene: 14. The CDR3 region has the DNA TGTGCCTGGTCGGGACTAGCGGGTTTAGGGGGGATAGATACGCAGTATTTT. Residues: CAWSGLAGLGGIDTQYF. The full variable domain, in which reference TRBV30 and TRBJ2-3 provide the parts outside the CDR3, is SQTIHQWPATLVQPVGSPLSLECTVEGTSNPNLYWYRQAAGRGLQLLFYSVGIGQISSEVPQNLSASRPQDRQFILSSKKLLLSDSGFYLCAWSGLAGLGGIDTQYFGPGTRLTVL.

The chain is built from TRBV9 and TRBJ1-4; TRBD1 aligns across 7 bases. The CDR3 length is 15 residues. Per germline, CDR1 SGDLS and CDR2 YYNGEE. Trimming removed 4 bases from V and 7 bases from J; junction bases left unmatched: 10. This chain's CDR3 is CASSPLRGGGEKLFF. Written as DNA, the CDR3 is TGTGCCAGCAGCCCCTTGAGAGGGGGCGGTGAAAAACTGTTTTTT.

This clone came up a few times. The chain couples TRBV28 to TRBJ2-1; either TRBD1 or TRBD2 may fit D (5 bases each). Trimming left V 2 bases short and J 3 bases short, with 5 bases between. The CDR3 runs to 13 residues. Germline CDR1 MDHEN, CDR2 SYDVKM. Here the CDR3 DNA reads TGTGCCAGCAGTTTAGGGGGCTACAATGAGCAGTTCTTC. Its translation: CASSLGGYNEQFF.

The chain has TRBV11-2 and TRBJ1-5, with 7 nucleotides matching TRBD1. The V and J ends lost 0 bases and 2 bases, in that order; junction bases with no gene match: 7. Germline loops: CDR1 SGHAT, CDR2 FQNNGV. The CDR3 runs 17 residues. This CDR3 is CASSLDHRGAGNQPQHF. The CDR3 DNA sequence: TGTGCCAGCAGCTTAGACCACAGGGGAGCCGGCAATCAGCCCCAGCATTTT.

This chain connects TRBV27 to TRBJ2-5, with D perhaps matching TRBD1 or TRBD2 (5 bases each). This CDR3 has 13 residues. Germline loops: CDR1 MNHEY, CDR2 SMNVEV (reference sequence). V was trimmed by 3 bases and J by 5 bases, leaving 10 bases between them. CDR3 DNA sequence: TGTGCCAGCAGTTTGATGGGGGTCGAGACCCAGTACTTC. Its translation is CASSLMGVETQYF.

The chain joins TRBV11-2 to TRBJ1-4, with D uncertain. The V end was cut by 0 bases, the J end by 4 bases, with 6 bases between. The V gene's germline CDR1 is SGHAT and CDR2 FQNNGV. The CDR3 sequence is 14 residues long. CDR3 protein: CASSLERHNEKLFF. Written as DNA, the CDR3 is TGTGCCAGCAGCTTAGAGCGACATAATGAAAAACTGTTTTTT.

The chain is built from TRBV6-1 and TRBJ1-2; D remains ambiguous. Trimming stripped 7 bases from V and 5 bases from J, with 20 bases between. The CDR3 extends over 15 amino acids. Germline assignment: CDR1 MNHNS and CDR2 SASEGT. This CDR3 reads CASIAGTQVYYGYTF. DNA for the CDR3: TGTGCCAGCATCGCCGGCACTCAAGTTTATTATGGCTACACCTTC.

The J gene is TRBJ2-7, the V gene TRBV21-1; the listed D gene, TRBD2, was not tested against the DNA. TRBV21-1 is tagged as a pseudogene. CDR3 length: 16 amino acids. The CDR3, as DNA: TGTGCCAGCAGCAAGCGGACTAGCGGGAGCTCCTACGAGCAGTACTTC. Protein product: CASSKRTSGSSYEQYF.

The V gene is TRBV12-5, the J gene TRBJ2-1; 11 bases fit TRBD2. J was trimmed by 9 bases and V by 0 bases; bases with no gene match: 7. This CDR3 spans 16 amino acids. From germline, CDR1 is LGHNT and CDR2 FRNRAP. CDR3 nucleotides: TGTGCTAGTGGTTTGGTACTTAGCGGGAGGGCAGTTGAGCAGTTCTTC. As protein: CASGLVLSGRAVEQFF.

The rearrangement joins TRBV10-3 to TRBJ2-1, with 8 positions matching TRBD2. Germline values: CDR1 ENHRY, CDR2 SYGVKD. The CDR3 is 13 amino acids. V was clipped by 11 bases and J by 0 bases; unmatched bases: 3. DNA of the CDR3: TGTGCCGCGGGGGGAAGCTCCTACAATGAGCAGTTCTTC. Protein product: CAAGGSSYNEQFF.

This clone was seen repeatedly, ten times or more. V gene TRBV7-2 combines with J gene TRBJ2-7, with D perhaps matching TRBD1 (6 bases). CDR1 SGHTA and CDR2 FQGNSA come from the germline V gene. Trimming took off 3 bases at V and 0 bases at J, with 9 bases between the two ends. The CDR3 consists of 14 residues. CDR3 DNA sequence: TGTGCCAGCAGCTTCGACAGGAACTCCTACGAGCAGTACTTC. It translates to CASSFDRNSYEQYF.